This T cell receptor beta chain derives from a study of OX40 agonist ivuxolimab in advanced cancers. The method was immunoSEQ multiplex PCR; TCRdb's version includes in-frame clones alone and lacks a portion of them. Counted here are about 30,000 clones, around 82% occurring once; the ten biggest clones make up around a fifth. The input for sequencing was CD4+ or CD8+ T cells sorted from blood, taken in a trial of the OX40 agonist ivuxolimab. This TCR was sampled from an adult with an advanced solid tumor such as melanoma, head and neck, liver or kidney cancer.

The CDR3: CASSPNDRSIYEQYF. In DNA form, the CDR3 reads TGTGCCAGCTCACCCAACGACCGCTCCATCTACGAGCAGTACTTC. The rearrangement joins TRBV18 to TRBJ2-7; D remains ambiguous. V was pared by 3 bases and J by 3 bases, with 15 bases between. The CDR3 runs 15 residues. The germline V gene has CDR1 KGHSH and CDR2 LQKENI. Looking up the rest from reference TRBV18 and TRBJ2-7 gives the full variable domain: NAGVMQNPRHLVRRRGQEARLRCSPMKGHSHVYWYRQLPEEGLKFMVYLQKENIIDESGMPKERFSAEFPKEGPSILRIQQVVRGDSAAYFCASSPNDRSIYEQYFGPGTRLTVT.